This entry lists 9 T cell receptor beta chains sequenced from one sample in a study of CD8 T cells in Susac syndrome. Reverse transcription of about 0.5 to 1 ug RNA was carried out with random hexamers. TCRdb passed the immunoSEQ multiplex PCR reads through MiXCR, listing each CDR3 protein once. The table lists over 150,000 distinct CDR3 sequences, roughly 94% of them singletons. Sequenced material: CD4+ T cells from PBMCs. These receptors were taken from a human donor with Susac syndrome.

The chain combines TRBV4-2 with TRBJ1-5; D might be TRBD1 (5 bases). The CDR3 is made up of 17 amino acids. V was pared by 0 bases and J by 6 bases, with 18 bases between. The germline CDR1 and CDR2 sequences are LGHNA and YNFKEQ. Here the CDR3 DNA reads TGTGCCAGCAGCCAAGAGTATAGGACATGGACCTTTCAGCCCCAGCATTTT. Protein sequence: CASSQEYRTWTFQPQHF.

CDR3 in amino acids: CASGLVLSGTNTGELFF. Written as DNA, the CDR3 is TGTGCTAGTGGTTTGGTACTGAGCGGAACGAACACCGGGGAGCTGTTTTTT. The chain recombines TRBV12-5 with TRBJ2-2, with TRBD2 as a possible D gene (5 bases). The CDR3 covers 17 residues. Germline values: CDR1 LGHNT, CDR2 FRNRAP. V was pared by 0 bases and J by 0 bases, with 11 bases between.

The chain carries TRBV18 and TRBJ2-1; 11 bases are shared with TRBD1. The CDR3 is made up of 18 amino acids. Germline V lookup: CDR1 KGHSH, CDR2 LQKENI. Trimming cost V 6 bases and J 6 bases; bases outside gene matches: 16. The CDR3 is CASSQTTPGQGVINEQFF. The CDR3, as DNA: TGTGCCAGCTCCCAAACAACTCCGGGACAGGGGGTGATCAATGAGCAGTTCTTC.

The CDR3 bases are TGTGCCAGCAGCGGATCCGGGACAATCAGCCATAGCAATCAGCCCCAGCATTTT. As protein: CASSGSGTISHSNQPQHF. The chain joins TRBV7-2 to TRBJ1-5; D may be TRBD1 (6 bases). Germline CDR1 reads SGHTA; CDR2 reads FQGNSA. The V and J ends lost 5 bases and 0 bases respectively, with 20 bases between them. The CDR3 loop spans 18 amino acids.

The chain links TRBV5-6 to TRBJ1-2; tentatively, D is TRBD1 (6 bases). V was shortened by 0 bases and J by 12 bases, with 18 bases between the two germline ends. In germline, CDR1 is SGHDT, CDR2 YYEEEE. The CDR3 totals 14 residues. This chain's CDR3 is CASSLEDRRSHNTF. CDR3 nucleotides: TGTGCCAGCAGCTTGGAGGACAGACGCTCGCACAACACCTTC.

CDR3 nucleotides: TGTGCCTGGAGTGTCTCACGCACAGATACGCAGTATTTT. Translation: CAWSVSRTDTQYF. The chain uses TRBV30 and TRBJ2-3; D call uncertain. Between the trimmed V and J ends, which lost 0 bases and 1 base, there was a span of 5 bases. This CDR3 is built from 13 residues. The germline CDR1 and CDR2 sequences are GTSNPN and SVGIG (reference sequence).

This sequence joins TRBV12-3 or TRBV12-4 and TRBJ1-2; a possible D gene is TRBD1 (5 bases). This CDR3 contains 15 residues. The V end lost 5 bases, the J end lost 2 bases, and 15 bases lay between the germline ends. In nucleotides, the CDR3 is TGTGCCAGCAGTCGCAGACAGACTGAAAACTATGGCTACACCTTC. This gives the protein CASSRRQTENYGYTF.

The chain uses TRBV15 and TRBJ2-3; 11 bases agree with TRBD2. The CDR3 sequence is 17 residues long. CDR1 LNHNV and CDR2 YYDKDF come from the germline V gene (reference sequence). Germline trimming cut 4 bases from V and 8 bases from J; bases unmatched to any gene: 14. The CDR3 nucleotides are TGTGCCACCAGCAACGGACTAGCGGGCCCTCCGGGGGGTACGCAGTATTTT. Its translation is CATSNGLAGPPGGTQYF. Looking up the rest from reference TRBV15 and TRBJ2-3 gives the full variable domain: DAMVIQNPRYQVTQFGKPVTLSCSQTLNHNVMYWYQQKSSQAPKLLFHYYDKDFNNEADTPDNFQSRRPNTSFCFLDIRSPGLGDTAMYLCATSNGLAGPPGGTQYFGPGTRLTVL.

This rearrangement joins TRBV28 to TRBJ1-1; 10 bases are a match to TRBD1. V shed 7 bases and J 5 bases; nucleotides not matched to a gene: 10. CDR3 length: 15 amino acids. The germline V gene encodes CDR1 MDHEN and CDR2 SYDVKM. CDR3 region: CASTVEGTGETEAFF. CDR3 DNA: TGTGCCAGCACCGTAGAGGGGACAGGGGAGACTGAAGCTTTCTTT.